Listed below are T cell receptor beta chains from one sample, sequenced in a study of tumor-infiltrating lymphocytes in localized non-small cell lung cancer. TCRdb's copy holds only in-frame clones and misses some; the assay was immunoSEQ multiplex PCR. The data show approximately 8,000 clones, roughly 80% seen once. The sample comprised uninvolved lung tissue not adjacent to the tumor. The receptors originated from a human donor with non-small cell lung cancer. The CDR3 runs from the conserved cysteine through the conserved F or W. Each record gives: clone size, J gene, D gene, V gene, CDR3 protein, CDR3 DNA. D genes are given only for firm matches. Some rows have no size entry. The others give once, few or many, or a class for an expanded clone.

-,TRBJ2-2,-,TRBV19,CASSARTAYTGELFF,TGTGCCAGTAGTGCCAGGACAGCATACACCGGGGAGCTGTTTTTT
-,TRBJ1-1,-,TRBV15,CATSRQLNTEAFF,TGTGCCACCAGCAGACAGTTAAACACTGAAGCTTTCTTT
-,TRBJ2-7,TRBD1,TRBV2,CASSRDSYEQYF,TGTGCCAGCAGTCGGGACAGCTACGAGCAGTACTTC
few,TRBJ1-3,-,TRBV30,CAWSHTGSQGISGNTIYF,TGTGCCTGGAGCCACACCGGTAGTCAGGGTATTTCTGGAAACACCATATATTTT
-,TRBJ2-1,-,TRBV7-9,CASFQLGDEDEQFF,TGTGCCAGCTTCCAACTCGGGGATGAGGACGAGCAGTTCTTC
-,TRBJ2-3,TRBD2,TRBV6-4,CASSGVSGSQDTQYF,TGTGCCAGCAGTGGGGTTAGCGGGAGCCAAGATACGCAGTATTTT
-,TRBJ2-1,-,TRBV11-1,CASSPRGFTSSYNEQFF,TGTGCCAGCAGCCCGAGGGGCTTTACGAGCTCCTACAATGAGCAGTTCTTC
-,TRBJ2-7,TRBD2,TRBV5-1,CASSSKSTLAGERDEQYF,TGCGCCAGCAGCTCAAAGTCAACCTTAGCGGGAGAGCGTGACGAGCAGTACTTC
-,TRBJ1-2,-,TRBV11-2,CASSLRPKKYGYTF,TGTGCCAGCAGCCTCAGACCGAAAAAATATGGCTACACCTTC
-,TRBJ1-5,TRBD1,TRBV6-5,CASSRQGGSNQPQHF,TGTGCCAGCAGTCGACAGGGGGGCAGCAATCAGCCCCAGCATTTT
-,TRBJ2-5,-,TRBV6-1,CASSEAPVQETQYF,TGTGCCAGCAGTGAAGCGCCGGTCCAAGAGACCCAGTACTTC
once,TRBJ1-1,-,TRBV7-9,CASSLIRDQRDTEAFF,TGTGCCAGCAGCTTGATAAGGGATCAACGGGACACTGAAGCTTTCTTT